The rows below give T cell receptor beta chains drawn from one sample of a study of T cell responses to AZD1222 COVID-19 vaccine. Using immunoSEQ multiplex PCR, the repertoire was profiled, and TCRdb retains in-frame clones only, with some absent. Among approximately 68,000 clones listed, roughly 84% were seen once. The sample was peripheral blood, taken on day 0 of AZD1222 vaccination. The receptors stem from an adult in good health. Each CDR3 is given with its conserved first and last residue. The order of the fields is J gene, clone size, D gene, V gene, CDR3 DNA, CDR3 protein. The D gene is left open where the match is weak. Not all rows give a size; the values are once, few, many and, for expanded clones, a class.

>TRBJ1-1|.|TRBD1|TRBV5-1
TGCGCCAGCAGCCTAACAGGGGGGGTAAACACTGAAGCTTTCTTT
CASSLTGGVNTEAFF
>TRBJ1-2|.|.|TRBV7-8
TGTGCCAGCAGCTTCTATGGGGAAACCGGGACAACCGCCTTC
CASSFYGETGTTAF
>TRBJ2-1|.|TRBD1|TRBV5-1
TGCGCCAGCAGCTTAGGGGGCGGTGAGAATGAGCAGTTCTTC
CASSLGGGENEQFF
>TRBJ1-2|.|TRBD1|TRBV30
TGTGCCTGTAGGTCCAGGGGGAGAAACTATGGCTACACCTTC
CACRSRGRNYGYTF
>TRBJ1-5|.|.|TRBV27
TGTGCCAGCAGTTTAGGTAGCAATCAGCCCCAGCATTTT
CASSLGSNQPQHF
>TRBJ1-2|.|.|TRBV3-1/TRBV3-2
TGTGCCAGCAGCCAAGATTGGGGGGGACGGAATGGCTACACCTTC
CASSQDWGGRNGYTF
>TRBJ2-7|.|.|TRBV6-1
TGTGCCAGCAGTGAAGCCGCCGGGGCGCCCTACGAGCAGTACTTC
CASSEAAGAPYEQYF
>TRBJ1-4|few|.|TRBV6-5
TGTGCCAGCACCAAGGGGGGGAGGGATGAAAAACTGTTTTTT
CASTKGGRDEKLFF
>TRBJ2-7|.|.|TRBV5-4
TGTGCCAGCAGCTTGGGGGCTAGCGACTCCGAGCAGTACTTC
CASSLGASDSEQYF
>TRBJ1-1|.|.|TRBV3-1/TRBV3-2
TGTGCCAGCAGCCTACTGGGGAGCACTGAAGCTTTCTTT
CASSLLGSTEAFF
>TRBJ1-3|few|TRBD1|TRBV29-1
TGCAGCGTACAGGGGTTAGGCACCATATATTTT
CSVQGLGTIYF
>TRBJ1-2|.|.|TRBV2
TGTGCCAGCAGCCAGGGGAATATAGGCTACACCTTC
CASSQGNIGYTF
>TRBJ1-2|once|.|TRBV28
TGTGCCAGCAGTCCCGGCCCCAGGGGAAACTATGGCTACACCTTC
CASSPGPRGNYGYTF